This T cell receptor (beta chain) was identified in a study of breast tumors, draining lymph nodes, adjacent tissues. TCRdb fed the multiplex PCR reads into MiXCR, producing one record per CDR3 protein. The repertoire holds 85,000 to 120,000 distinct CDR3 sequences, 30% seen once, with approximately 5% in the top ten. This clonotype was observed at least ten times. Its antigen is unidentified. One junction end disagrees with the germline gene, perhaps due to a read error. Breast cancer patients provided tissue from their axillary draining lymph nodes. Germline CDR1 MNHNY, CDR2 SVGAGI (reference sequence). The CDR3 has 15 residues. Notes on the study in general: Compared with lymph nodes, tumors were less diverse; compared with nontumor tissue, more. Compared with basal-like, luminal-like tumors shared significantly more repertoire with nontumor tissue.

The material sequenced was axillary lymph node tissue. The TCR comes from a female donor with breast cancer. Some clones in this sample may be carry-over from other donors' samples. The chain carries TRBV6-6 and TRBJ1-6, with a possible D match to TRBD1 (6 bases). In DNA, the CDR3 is TGTGCCAGCAGTCACTCGAGTCAGGGGAATTCACCCCTCCACTTT. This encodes CASSHSSQGNSPLHF.